Each of the 14 T cell receptor beta chains below was sequenced from the same sample in a study of blood T cell repertoires in COVID-19. The table came from immunoSEQ multiplex PCR; TCRdb's copy has only in-frame clones and leaves some out. Of approximately 360,000 clones in the sample, around 89% were seen once. The specimen sequenced was peripheral blood. These receptors originate from a man aged 40-49 years with acute or convalescent COVID-19.

The chain couples TRBV28 to TRBJ1-3; a possible D gene is TRBD1 (5 bases). This CDR3 spans 16 amino acids. Trimming stripped 6 bases from V and 0 bases from J, with 15 bases between. Germline CDR1 reads MDHEN; CDR2 reads SYDVKM. Here the CDR3 reads CASRRSGTYSGNTIYF. CDR3 nucleotide sequence: TGTGCCAGCAGGAGATCAGGGACTTACTCTGGAAACACCATATATTTT. Looking up the rest from reference TRBV28 and TRBJ1-3 gives the full variable domain: DVKVTQSSRYLVKRTGEKVFLECVQDMDHENMFWYRQDPGLGLRLIYFSYDVKMKEKGDIPEGYSVSREKKERFSLILESASTNQTSMYLCASRRSGTYSGNTIYFGEGSWLTVV.

The gene calls are TRBV2 and TRBJ1-2; 10 bases fit TRBD1. Germline V lookup: CDR1 SNHLY, CDR2 FYNNEI. The CDR3 loop spans 14 amino acids. Trimming at V came to 6 bases and at J to 3 bases, leaving 4 bases not matched to a gene. CDR3 amino acids: CASRGGTGDYGYTF. The CDR3 DNA follows: TGTGCCAGCAGGGGAGGGACAGGGGACTATGGCTACACCTTC.

This clone was recorded only once. The J gene is TRBJ1-6, the V gene TRBV10-3, with D possibly matching TRBD1 (6 bases). Per germline, CDR1 ENHRY and CDR2 SYGVKD. Trimming removed 4 bases from V and 0 bases from J, with 10 bases in between. The CDR3 is 16 amino acids. CDR3 coding DNA: TGTGCCATCAGTGGCACAGGGAGCTCCTATAATTCACCCCTCCACTTT. Translated: CAISGTGSSYNSPLHF.

The rearrangement links TRBV7-8 to TRBJ1-1; D might be TRBD1 (6 bases). CDR1 and CDR2 (germline): SGHVS, FQNEAQ. The length of the CDR3 is 18 residues. Trimming stripped 4 bases from V and 2 bases from J, with 23 bases between. The DNA for the CDR3 is TGTGCCAGCAGCTCACCCAGACAGGCTCAAACCCTAAACACTGAAGCTTTCTTT. Its translation is CASSSPRQAQTLNTEAFF.

This clone was seen a single time. The chain links TRBV2 to TRBJ2-1; 7 bases map to TRBD2. The germline CDR1 and CDR2 sequences are SNHLY and FYNNEI. Germline trimming cut 7 bases from V and 5 bases from J; bases unmatched to any gene: 2. This CDR3 is 12 amino acids long. The CDR3 nucleotides are TGTGCCAGCATGGGGGGGGACAATGAGCAGTTCTTC. It specifies CASMGGDNEQFF.

This sequence joins TRBV7-2 and TRBJ2-7; D possibly corresponds to TRBD1 (5 bases). V dropped 3 bases and J dropped 1 base, with 10 bases sitting between them. This CDR3 is built from 14 residues. Germline V gene lookup returns CDR1 SGHTA and CDR2 FQGNSA. Here the CDR3 DNA reads TGTGCCAGCAGCTTCGACAGAGCGTCCTACGAGCAGTACTTC. This encodes CASSFDRASYEQYF. The variable domain in full, completed from reference TRBV7-2 and TRBJ2-7, reads GAGVSQSPSNKVTEKGKDVELRCDPISGHTALYWYRQSLGQGLEFLIYFQGNSAPDKSGLPSDRFSAERTGGSVSTLTIQRTQQEDSAVYLCASSFDRASYEQYFGPGTRLTVT.

This sequence joins TRBV6-2 or TRBV6-3 and TRBJ1-1; D remains ambiguous. The germline V and J ends were trimmed by 6 bases and 4 bases, with 12 bases remaining between them. Per germline, CDR1 MNHEY and CDR2 SVGEGT. This CDR3 is 13 amino acids long. The CDR3: CASSLVRGTEAFF. The CDR3 DNA follows: TGTGCCAGCAGCCTCGTCCGGGGCACTGAAGCTTTCTTT.

This clone was detected a few times. The gene calls are TRBV11-3 and TRBJ2-1; 9 bases line up with TRBD2. The trim removed 4 bases at V and 6 bases at J, leaving 4 bases unmatched. Germline V CDR1 and CDR2: SGHNT, YENEEA. This CDR3 spans 14 amino acids. The CDR3 region is CASSSGGGVNEQFF. The CDR3, as DNA: TGTGCCAGCAGCTCGGGCGGGGGGGTCAATGAGCAGTTCTTC.

V is TRBV28 and J is TRBJ2-5; weak D call: TRBD1 (6 bases). The germline gives CDR1 MDHEN, CDR2 SYDVKM. Trimming removed 6 bases at V and 7 bases at J, with 21 bases between. The CDR3 contains 15 residues. In nucleotides, the CDR3 is TGTGCCAGCAGCCCAGGTGGGACAAAAAGAGGGACCCAGTACTTC. This encodes CASSPGGTKRGTQYF.

This clone showed up just once. J is TRBJ1-6 and V is TRBV2; 7 bases are a match to TRBD1. Germline V lookup: CDR1 SNHLY, CDR2 FYNNEI. The CDR3 totals 14 residues. V dropped 6 bases and J dropped 9; count of bases not matched to a gene: 8. CDR3 bases: TGTGCCAGCAGGGGCAGGGGGGAGTTTTCACCCCTCCACTTT. This gives the protein CASRGRGEFSPLHF.

This clone came up once. The chain links TRBV6-1 to TRBJ2-5; 11 bases map to TRBD2. Looked up from germline, CDR1 is MNHNS and CDR2 is SASEGT. V trimming: 1 base; J trimming: 4 bases; junction bases outside the gene matches: 8. This CDR3 contains 17 residues. CDR3 nucleotides: TGTGCCAGCAGTGAAGATCCGACTAGCGGGAACTTAGAGACCCAGTACTTC. Residues: CASSEDPTSGNLETQYF.

CDR3 amino acids: CASSSYRQGRNQPQHF. The CDR3 DNA reads TGTGCCAGCAGCTCTTACAGACAGGGTCGGAATCAGCCCCAGCATTTT. The genes are TRBV11-2 and TRBJ1-5, with 7 bases that match TRBD1. The germline gives CDR1 SGHAT, CDR2 FQNNGV. The junction had 10 bases not matched to a gene; V was cut back by 4 bases and J by 4 bases. The length of the CDR3 is 16 residues. The full variable domain, in which reference TRBV11-2 and TRBJ1-5 provide the parts outside the CDR3, is EAGVAQSPRYKIIEKRQSVAFWCNPISGHATLYWYQQILGQGPKLLIQFQNNGVVDDSQLPKDRFSAERLKGVDSTLKIQPAKLEDSAVYLCASSSYRQGRNQPQHFGDGTRLSIL.

The V and J genes are TRBV27 and TRBJ1-2; 10 bases map to TRBD1. Germline CDR1 and CDR2: MNHEY and SMNVEV (reference sequence). The length of the CDR3 is 15 residues. V trimming: 3 bases; J trimming: 4 bases; junction bases outside the gene matches: 5. Here the CDR3 reads CASSFSGQGTYGYTF. In DNA form, the CDR3 reads TGTGCCAGCAGTTTCTCGGGACAGGGGACCTATGGCTACACCTTC.

Notes on this clone: Other DNA variants within this sample encode the same CDR3. This sequence joins TRBV3-1 (or the pseudogene TRBV3-2) and TRBJ1-5, with a tentative D call TRBD1 (5 bases). The length of the CDR3 is 15 residues. Germline CDR1 reads LGHDT; CDR2 reads YNNKEL (reference sequence). With 3 bases removed from V and 0 bases from J, the gap between germline ends came to 9 bases. CDR3 DNA: TGTGCCAGCAGCCAGGGGACTCATAGCAATCAGCCCCAGCATTTT. Translating gives CASSQGTHSNQPQHF.